The clone carrying this TCR beta chain was seen a handful of times. CDR3 length: 15 amino acids. V dropped 3 bases and J dropped 4 bases, with 12 bases sitting between them. Germline V gives CDR1 LNHDA, CDR2 SQIVND (reference sequence). The data stem from a study of blood T cell repertoires in COVID-19. The wider study: Specimens from acute and convalescent COVID-19 originated in the United States, Italy and Spain.

This table comes from immunoSEQ multiplex PCR, and its TCRdb copy is limited to in-frame clones, with some not included. The table shows around 370,000 clones, with about 90% occurring only once. This TCR derives from a woman between 18 and 29 years old who had recovered from COVID-19. The chain carries TRBV19 and TRBJ2-2; maybe TRBD2 (5 bases). The sequencing sample was made of peripheral blood. The CDR3 loop reads CASSILGRLTGELFF. As DNA, the CDR3 is TGTGCCAGTAGTATTCTGGGGAGACTCACCGGGGAGCTGTTTTTT.